This TCR beta chain was documented in a study of blood T cell repertoires in COVID-19. Germline V gene data show CDR1 as KGHSH and CDR2 as LQKENI. V was clipped by 7 bases and J by 0 bases, with 8 bases between them. This CDR3 contains 13 residues. Original processing notes: Scientists estimated how many nucleated cells there were by amplifying reference gene primers. TCRdb keeps only in-frame clones here, not all; method: immunoSEQ multiplex PCR. The V and J calls and the clone size are those of that table, but D and trimming were determined from the DNA. The sample has tens of thousands of clones, over 75% seen once; the top ten hold more than 5.5%.

The TCR was taken from a man in his forties with COVID-19, enrolled during active disease. The rearrangement links TRBV18 to TRBJ2-3; unclear D gene. Sequencing was performed on peripheral blood. CDR3: CASLQTSTDTQYF. The CDR3 nucleotides read TGTGCCAGCTTGCAGACTAGCACAGATACGCAGTATTTT.